This T cell receptor beta chain was captured by sequencing in a study of blood T cell repertoires in COVID-19. Clones were sequenced by immunoSEQ multiplex PCR, and TCRdb holds only the in-frame ones, with some missing. Altogether 15,000 to 20,000 clones are present, 65% to 85% being singletons, with the ten largest covering 14%. The CDR3 is 15 residues long. Per the germline V gene, CDR1 is SGHVS and CDR2 is FQNEAQ. V dropped 0 bases and J dropped 6; count of bases not matched to a gene: 6. Source material: peripheral blood. The V and J genes are TRBV7-8 and TRBJ1-1, with TRBD1 matching 8 bases. This sequence originates from a man between 40 and 49 years old with active or convalescent COVID-19. CDR3 region: CASSLAAGGLAEAFF. In DNA form, the CDR3 reads TGTGCCAGCAGCTTAGCGGCAGGGGGCTTGGCTGAAGCTTTCTTT.